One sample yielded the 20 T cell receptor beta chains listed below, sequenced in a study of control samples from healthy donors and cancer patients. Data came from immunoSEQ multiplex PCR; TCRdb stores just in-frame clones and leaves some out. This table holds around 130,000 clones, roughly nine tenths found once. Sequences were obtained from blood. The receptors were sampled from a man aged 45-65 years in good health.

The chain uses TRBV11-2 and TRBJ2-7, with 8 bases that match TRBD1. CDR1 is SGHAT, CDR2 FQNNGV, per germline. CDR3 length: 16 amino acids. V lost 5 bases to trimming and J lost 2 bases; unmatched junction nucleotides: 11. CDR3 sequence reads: CASSPRQGRLTYEQYF. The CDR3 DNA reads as TGTGCCAGCAGCCCACGACAGGGGAGGTTAACCTACGAGCAGTACTTC.

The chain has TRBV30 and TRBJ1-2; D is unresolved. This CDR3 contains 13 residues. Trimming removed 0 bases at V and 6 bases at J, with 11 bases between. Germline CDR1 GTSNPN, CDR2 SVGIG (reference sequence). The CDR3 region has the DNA TGTGCCTGGAGTGTACCGGAGGGAGATGGCTACACCTTC. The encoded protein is CAWSVPEGDGYTF.

CDR3 coding DNA: TGTGCCAGTAGTATCGGGCCAGGGGTTGCGGATACGCAGTATTTT. Encoded protein: CASSIGPGVADTQYF. This chain joins TRBV19 and TRBJ2-3; D possibly corresponds to TRBD1 (6 bases). The CDR3 contains 15 residues. Germline values: CDR1 LNHDA, CDR2 SQIVND (reference sequence). V was cut by 3 bases and J by 6 bases, with 16 bases left in between.

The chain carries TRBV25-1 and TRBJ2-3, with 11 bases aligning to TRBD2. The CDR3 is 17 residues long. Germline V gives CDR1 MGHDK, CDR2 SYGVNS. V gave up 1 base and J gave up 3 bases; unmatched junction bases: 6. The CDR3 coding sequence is TGTGCCAGCAGTGAATTGCTAGCGGGGGGTCAAACAGATACGCAGTATTTT. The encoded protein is CASSELLAGGQTDTQYF.

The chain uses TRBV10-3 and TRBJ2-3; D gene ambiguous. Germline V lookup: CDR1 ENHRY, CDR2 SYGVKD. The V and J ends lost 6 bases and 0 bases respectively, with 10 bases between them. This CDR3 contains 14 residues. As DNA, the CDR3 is TGTGCCATCAGCCTAGGGTTAAGCACAGATACGCAGTATTTT. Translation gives CAISLGLSTDTQYF.

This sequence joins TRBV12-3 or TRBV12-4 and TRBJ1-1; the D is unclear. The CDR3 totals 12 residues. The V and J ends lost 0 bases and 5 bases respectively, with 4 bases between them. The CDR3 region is CASSLAVTEAFF. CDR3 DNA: TGTGCCAGCAGTTTAGCGGTAACTGAAGCTTTCTTT.

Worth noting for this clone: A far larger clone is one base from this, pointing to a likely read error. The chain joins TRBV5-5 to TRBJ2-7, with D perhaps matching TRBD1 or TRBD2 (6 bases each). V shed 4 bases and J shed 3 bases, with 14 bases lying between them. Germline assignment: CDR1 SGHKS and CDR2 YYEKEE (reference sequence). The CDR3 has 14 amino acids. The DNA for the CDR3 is TGTGCCAGCAGCGTGAGGGGGGCGGACTACGAGCAGTACTTC. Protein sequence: CASSVRGADYEQYF.

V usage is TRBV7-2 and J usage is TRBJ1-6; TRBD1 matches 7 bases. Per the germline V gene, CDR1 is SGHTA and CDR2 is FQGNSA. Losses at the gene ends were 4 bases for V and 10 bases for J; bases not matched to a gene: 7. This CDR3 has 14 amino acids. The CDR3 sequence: CASSSQGFGSPLHF. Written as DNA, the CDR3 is TGTGCCAGCAGCTCACAGGGGTTCGGATCACCCCTCCACTTT.

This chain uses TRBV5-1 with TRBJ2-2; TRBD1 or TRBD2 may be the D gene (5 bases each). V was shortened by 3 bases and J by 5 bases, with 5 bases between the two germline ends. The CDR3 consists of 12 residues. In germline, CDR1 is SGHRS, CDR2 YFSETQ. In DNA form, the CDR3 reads TGCGCCAGCAGCTGGGGGACCGGGGAGCTGTTTTTT. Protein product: CASSWGTGELFF.

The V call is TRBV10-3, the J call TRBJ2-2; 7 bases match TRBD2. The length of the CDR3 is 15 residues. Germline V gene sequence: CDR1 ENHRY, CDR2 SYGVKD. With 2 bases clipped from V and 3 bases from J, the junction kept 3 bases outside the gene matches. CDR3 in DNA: TGTGCCATCAGTGAGGAGCGGGGCTACACCGGGGAGCTGTTTTTT. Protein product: CAISEERGYTGELFF.

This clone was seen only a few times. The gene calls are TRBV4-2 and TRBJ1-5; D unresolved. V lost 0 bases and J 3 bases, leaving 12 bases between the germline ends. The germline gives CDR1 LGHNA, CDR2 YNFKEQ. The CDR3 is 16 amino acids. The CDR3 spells CASSQDLWQVNQPQHF. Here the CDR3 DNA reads TGTGCCAGCAGCCAAGATCTATGGCAGGTCAATCAGCCCCAGCATTTT.

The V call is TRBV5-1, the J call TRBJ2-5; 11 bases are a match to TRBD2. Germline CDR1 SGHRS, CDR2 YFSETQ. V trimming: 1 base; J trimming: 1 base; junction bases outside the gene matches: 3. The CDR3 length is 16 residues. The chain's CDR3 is CASSLIAGGPQETQYF. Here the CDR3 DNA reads TGCGCCAGCAGCTTGATAGCGGGGGGGCCCCAAGAGACCCAGTACTTC.

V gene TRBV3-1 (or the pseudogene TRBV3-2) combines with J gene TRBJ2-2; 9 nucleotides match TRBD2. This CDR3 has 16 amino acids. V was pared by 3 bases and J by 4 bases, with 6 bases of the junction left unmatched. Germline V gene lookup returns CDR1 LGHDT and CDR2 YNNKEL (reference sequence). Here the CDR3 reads CASSHPGTSSTGELFF. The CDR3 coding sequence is TGTGCCAGCAGCCACCCCGGGACTAGCAGCACCGGGGAGCTGTTTTTT.

CDR3 nucleotides: TGTGCCAGCTCACCACCGATCGGGGCTACAGGGGGCCAGACCCAGTACTTC. Protein sequence: CASSPPIGATGGQTQYF. The chain links TRBV18 to TRBJ2-5; 9 bases are a match to TRBD1. CDR1 and CDR2 from the germline V gene are KGHSH and LQKENI. This CDR3 has 17 residues. The V gene end was trimmed by 0 bases and the J gene end by 6 bases; junction bases not matched to a gene: 11.

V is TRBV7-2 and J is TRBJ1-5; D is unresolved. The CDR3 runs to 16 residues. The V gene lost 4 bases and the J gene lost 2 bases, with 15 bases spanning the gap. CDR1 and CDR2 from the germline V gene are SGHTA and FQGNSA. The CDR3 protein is CASSSSGGGGNQPQHF. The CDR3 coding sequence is TGTGCCAGCAGCTCTAGCGGCGGAGGTGGCAATCAGCCCCAGCATTTT. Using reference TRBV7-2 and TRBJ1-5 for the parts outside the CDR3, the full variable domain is GAGVSQSPSNKVTEKGKDVELRCDPISGHTALYWYRQSLGQGLEFLIYFQGNSAPDKSGLPSDRFSAERTGGSVSTLTIQRTQQEDSAVYLCASSSSGGGGNQPQHFGDGTRLSIL.

CDR3 nucleotides: TGTGCAAGTCGCTTAACGACGGGGTGGGGAAACACCATATATTTT. This encodes CASRLTTGWGNTIYF. The rearrangement joins TRBV12-2 to TRBJ1-3. TRBV12-2 represents a pseudogene. This CDR3 comprises 15 residues.

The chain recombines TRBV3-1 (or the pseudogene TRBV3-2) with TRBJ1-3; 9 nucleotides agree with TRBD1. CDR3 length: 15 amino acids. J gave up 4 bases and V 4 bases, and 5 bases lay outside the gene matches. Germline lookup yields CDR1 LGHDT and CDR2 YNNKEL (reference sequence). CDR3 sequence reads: CASSLRTGEGNTIYF. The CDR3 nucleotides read TGTGCCAGCAGCCTCCGGACAGGGGAAGGAAACACCATATATTTT.

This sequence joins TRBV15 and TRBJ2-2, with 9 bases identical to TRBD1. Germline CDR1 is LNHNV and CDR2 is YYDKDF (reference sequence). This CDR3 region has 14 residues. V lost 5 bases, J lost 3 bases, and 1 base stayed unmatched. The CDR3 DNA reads TGTGCCACCAGCCGGACAGGGGACACCGGGGAGCTGTTTTTT. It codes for CATSRTGDTGELFF.

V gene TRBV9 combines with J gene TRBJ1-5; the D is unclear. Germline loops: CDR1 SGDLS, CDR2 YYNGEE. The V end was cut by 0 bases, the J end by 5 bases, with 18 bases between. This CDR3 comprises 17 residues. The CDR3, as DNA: TGTGCCAGCAGCGTAGGTGGTAGGGTCGAACGGTATCAGCCCCAGCATTTT. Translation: CASSVGGRVERYQPQHF.

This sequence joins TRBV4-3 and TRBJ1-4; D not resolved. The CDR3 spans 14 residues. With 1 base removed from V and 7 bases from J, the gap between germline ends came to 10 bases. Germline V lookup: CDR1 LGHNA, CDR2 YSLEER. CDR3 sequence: CASSQVRSPEKLFF. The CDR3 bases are TGCGCCAGCAGCCAAGTTAGATCGCCTGAAAAACTGTTTTTT.